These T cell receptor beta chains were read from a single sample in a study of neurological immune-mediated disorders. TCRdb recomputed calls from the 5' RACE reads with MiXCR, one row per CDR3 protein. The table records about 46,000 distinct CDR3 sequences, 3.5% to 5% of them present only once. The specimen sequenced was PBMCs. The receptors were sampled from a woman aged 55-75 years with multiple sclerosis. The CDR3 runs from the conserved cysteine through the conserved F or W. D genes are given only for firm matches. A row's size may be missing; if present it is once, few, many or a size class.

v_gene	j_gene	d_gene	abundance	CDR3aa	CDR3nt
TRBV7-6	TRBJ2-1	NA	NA	CASSSQGYEQFF	TGTGCCAGCAGCTCCCAGGGTTATGAGCAGTTCTTC
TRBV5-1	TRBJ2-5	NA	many	CASSLAAHQETQYF	TGCGCCAGCAGCTTGGCGGCCCACCAAGAGACCCAGTACTTC
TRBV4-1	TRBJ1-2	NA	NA	CASSQQGKKIYGYTF	TGCGCCAGCAGCCAACAGGGAAAAAAGATTTATGGCTACACCTTC
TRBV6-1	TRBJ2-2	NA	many	CASLRRSGELFF	TGTGCCAGCCTTCGACGTTCCGGGGAGCTGTTTTTT
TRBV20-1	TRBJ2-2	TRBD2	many	CSAGGTSNTGELFF	TGCAGTGCCGGAGGGACTAGCAACACCGGGGAGCTGTTTTTT
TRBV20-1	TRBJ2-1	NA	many	CSASSGLPYNEQFF	TGCAGTGCTAGTTCCGGACTGCCCTACAATGAGCAGTTCTTC
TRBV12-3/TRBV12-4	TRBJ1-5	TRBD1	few	CASSLETGADQPQHF	TGTGCCAGCAGTTTAGAGACAGGGGCCGACCAGCCCCAGCATTTT
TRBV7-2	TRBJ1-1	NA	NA	CASSLVGLGTAGGTEAFF	TGTGCCAGCAGCTTAGTTGGGCTCGGTACGGCGGGGGGGACTGAAGCTTTCTTT
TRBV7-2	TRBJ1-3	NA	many	CASSLAVGGNTIYF	TGTGCCAGCAGCTTAGCAGTTGGTGGAAACACCATATATTTT
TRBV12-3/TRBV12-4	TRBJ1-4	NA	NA	CASSSTDSREKLFF	TGTGCCAGCAGTTCGACGGACAGCCGTGAAAAACTGTTTTTT
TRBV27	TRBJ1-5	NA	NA	CASSLSMAQPQHF	TGTGCCAGCAGTTTATCGATGGCTCAGCCCCAGCATTTT
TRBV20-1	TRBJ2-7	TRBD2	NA	CSARGLAGGAFYEQYF	TGCAGTGCTAGAGGGCTAGCGGGGGGGGCTTTCTACGAGCAGTACTTC
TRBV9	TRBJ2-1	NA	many	CASSAEGHNEQFF	TGTGCCAGCAGCGCCGAGGGGCACAATGAGCAGTTCTTC
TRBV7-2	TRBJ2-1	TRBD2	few	CASSLGLAGGPPGGEQFF	TGTGCCAGCAGCTTGGGACTAGCGGGGGGCCCCCCGGGGGGAGAGCAGTTCTTC
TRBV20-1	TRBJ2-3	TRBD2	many	CSRGTSGSTDTQYF	TGCAGTCGCGGGACTAGCGGGAGCACAGATACGCAGTATTTT
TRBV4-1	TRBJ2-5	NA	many	CASSQVDPFGETQYF	TGCGCCAGCAGCCAAGTGGACCCCTTCGGAGAGACCCAGTACTTC
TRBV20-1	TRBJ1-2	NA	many	CSARELGTAEYYGYTF	TGCAGTGCTAGAGAGTTGGGGACGGCCGAATACTATGGCTACACCTTC
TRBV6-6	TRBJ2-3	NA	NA	CASAGWGTDTQYF	TGTGCCAGTGCCGGATGGGGCACAGATACGCAGTATTTT
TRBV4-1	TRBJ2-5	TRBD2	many	CASSQGLAGVPETQYF	TGCGCCAGCAGCCAAGGGCTAGCGGGGGTTCCAGAGACCCAGTACTTC
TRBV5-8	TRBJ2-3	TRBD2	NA	CASSLRLGGSSQYF	TGTGCCAGCAGCTTGCGGCTCGGGGGGTCGTCGCAGTATTTT
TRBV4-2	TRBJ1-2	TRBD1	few	CASSHHPGQGIQAGSGYTF	TGTGCCAGCAGCCATCACCCGGGACAGGGAATACAGGCGGGGAGTGGCTACACCTTC
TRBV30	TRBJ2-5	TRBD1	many	CAWSADRGETQYF	TGTGCCTGGAGTGCTGACAGGGGAGAGACCCAGTACTTC
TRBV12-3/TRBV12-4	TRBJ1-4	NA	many	CASRTLGGEKLFF	TGTGCCAGCAGAACCCTTGGGGGTGAAAAACTGTTTTTT
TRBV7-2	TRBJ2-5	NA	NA	CASAQAGRETQYF	TGTGCCAGTGCTCAGGCGGGCCGAGAGACCCAGTACTTC
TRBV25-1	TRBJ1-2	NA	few	CASTGQNYGYTF	TGTGCCAGCACCGGACAGAACTATGGCTACACCTTC
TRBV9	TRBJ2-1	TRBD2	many	CASSPRTSLPYNEQFF	TGTGCCAGCAGCCCTCGGACTAGCCTCCCCTACAATGAGCAGTTCTTC
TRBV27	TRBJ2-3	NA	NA	CASSPETGRLAPQYF	TGTGCCAGTTCCCCGGAGACAGGGAGACTAGCACCTCAGTATTTT
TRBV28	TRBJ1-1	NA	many	CASRGHTEAFF	TGTGCCAGCAGGGGACACACTGAAGCTTTCTTT
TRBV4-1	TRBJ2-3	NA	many	CASSQGIALAQYF	TGCGCCAGCAGCCAGGGGATAGCGTTAGCGCAGTATTTT
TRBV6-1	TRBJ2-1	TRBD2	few	CASSPHELAGIETYNEQFF	TGTGCCAGCAGTCCCCACGAGCTAGCGGGGATCGAGACCTACAATGAGCAGTTCTTC
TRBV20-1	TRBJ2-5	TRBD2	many	CSATTSGETQYF	TGCAGTGCCACGACTAGCGGGGAGACCCAGTACTTC
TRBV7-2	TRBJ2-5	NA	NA	CATNGVEETQYF	TGTGCCACCAACGGAGTTGAGGAGACCCAGTACTTC
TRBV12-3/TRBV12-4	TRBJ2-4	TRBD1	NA	CASSRQGFKNIQYF	TGTGCCAGCAGCCGACAGGGATTCAAAAACATTCAGTACTTC
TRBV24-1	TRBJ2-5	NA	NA	CATSRGVEETQYF	TGTGCCACCAGTCGAGGGGTGGAAGAGACCCAGTACTTC
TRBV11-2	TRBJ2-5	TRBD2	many	CASSPRVSGDVETQYF	TGTGCCAGCAGCCCTCGGGTTAGCGGGGATGTGGAGACCCAGTACTTC
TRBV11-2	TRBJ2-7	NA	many	CASSFAVAYEQYF	TGTGCCAGCAGCTTCGCAGTCGCCTACGAGCAGTACTTC
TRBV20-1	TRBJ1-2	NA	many	CSSRLDYGYTF	TGCAGTTCGCGCTTGGACTATGGCTACACCTTC
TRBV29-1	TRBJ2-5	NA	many	CSVVMQATPGEYF	TGCAGCGTTGTTATGCAGGCCACTCCCGGAGAGTACTTC
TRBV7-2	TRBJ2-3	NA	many	CASSAPNTDTQYF	TGTGCCAGCAGCGCCCCAAACACAGATACGCAGTATTTT
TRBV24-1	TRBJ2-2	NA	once	CATSVRGMPNTGELFF	TGTGCCACCAGTGTCCGGGGGATGCCGAACACCGGGGAGCTGTTTTTT
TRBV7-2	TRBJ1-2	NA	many	CASSSTTDYGYTF	TGTGCCAGCAGCTCGACAACTGACTATGGCTACACCTTC
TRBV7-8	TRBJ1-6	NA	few	CASRNGISNSPLNF	TGTGCCAGCAGAAACGGGATTAGTAATTCACCCCTCAACTTT
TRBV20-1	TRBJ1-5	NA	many	CSADSGVNQPQHF	TGCAGTGCTGACAGTGGCGTCAATCAGCCCCAGCATTTT
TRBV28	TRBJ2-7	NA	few	CASSLDRYPYEQYF	TGTGCCAGCAGTTTAGACAGGTACCCTTACGAGCAGTACTTC
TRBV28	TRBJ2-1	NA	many	CASSLAPYNEQFF	TGTGCCAGCAGTCTCGCCCCATACAATGAGCAGTTCTTC
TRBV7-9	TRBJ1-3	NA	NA	CASRGTWQLGNTIYF	TGTGCCAGCAGAGGTACATGGCAGCTAGGAAACACCATATATTTT
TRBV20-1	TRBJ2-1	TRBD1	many	CSASGTGGGLAKIYNEQFF	TGCAGTGCTAGCGGGACAGGGGGCGGGCTAGCGAAAATCTACAATGAGCAGTTCTTC
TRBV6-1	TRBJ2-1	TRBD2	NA	CASSEASGGYASSYNEQFF	TGTGCCAGCAGTGAAGCAAGCGGGGGCTATGCAAGCTCCTACAATGAGCAGTTCTTC
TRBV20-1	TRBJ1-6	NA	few	CSARVLNQGSYSPLNF	TGCAGTGCTAGAGTCCTAAATCAGGGTAGTTATTCACCCCTCAACTTT
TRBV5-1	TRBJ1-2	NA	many	CASGGGSYGYTF	TGCGCCAGCGGGGGTGGTAGCTATGGCTACACCTTC
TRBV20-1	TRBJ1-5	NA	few	CSARMALGSNQPQNF	TGCAGTGCTAGGATGGCCCTTGGGAGCAATCAGCCCCAGAATTTT
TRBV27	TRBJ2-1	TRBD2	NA	CASSLSGTYNEQFF	TGTGCCAGCAGCCTCAGCGGGACCTACAATGAGCAGTTCTTC
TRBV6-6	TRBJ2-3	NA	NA	CASSDGPSTDTQYF	TGTGCCAGCAGTGACGGTCCTAGCACAGATACGCAGTATTTT
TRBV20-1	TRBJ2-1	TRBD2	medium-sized	CSAKRGSNEQFF	TGCAGTGCCAAGCGGGGGAGTAATGAGCAGTTCTTC